One T cell receptor (beta chain) is described in this entry. The antigen remains undetermined. Here the CDR3 omits its conserved ending phenylalanine or tryptophan, so a read error is the likely source. TCRdb re-processed the PCR reads through MiXCR. The repertoire consists of approximately 84,000 clones, with 14% to 15% occurring once and the leading ten covering around 3.3%. The data derive from a study of metastatic and nonmetastatic thyroid tumors. Whole-study context: The comparison covered peripheral blood and tumor or nodule tissue in malignant and benign thyroid patients. Study outcomes and limitations: A significant increase in TCR beta diversity was reportedly seen in malignant thyroid tumors relative to benign nodules, in blood and tumor.

The germline V gene has CDR1 MDHEN and CDR2 SYDVKM. Trimming stripped 7 bases from V and 2 bases from J, with 17 bases between. The CDR3 is 16 residues long. Nobody among the patients had been given any treatment before thyroid surgery. This rearrangement joins TRBV28 to TRBJ1-4; unclear D gene. The source of this sequence is a female donor with papillary thyroid cancer or a benign thyroid nodule (not recorded which). Some clones in this sample may be carry-over from other donors' samples. The source material was blood. CDR3 DNA: TGTGCCAGCATCCTTGGCGGGGTTTGGACTAATGAAAAACTGTTTTCT. Its protein product is CASILGGVWTNEKLFS.